What follows is one TCR beta chain and its context. No antigen is known for it. The CDR3 runs to 16 residues. Germline V gives CDR1 SGHKS, CDR2 YYEKEE (reference sequence). Trimming took off 3 bases at V and 0 bases at J, with 14 bases between the two ends. The source of the sample is a study of cytomegalovirus exposure and HLA in healthy donors. The PCR made use of 60 Vbeta and 13 Jbeta primers. Repertoires were generated with immunoSEQ multiplex PCR, while TCRdb's copy carries only in-frame clones and drops some. The sample carries some 120,000 clones, over 65% recorded once. Study results and limitations: HLA alleles were associated with 15,000 to 20,000 TCR beta sequences in a later analysis at 0.05 false discovery rate. A later analysis showed TCR association rates differing by HLA locus, peaking at DRB1 and lowest at HLA-C.

The sequencing input was PBMCs. This receptor was taken from a middle-aged man in good health and CMV-seronegative. The rearrangement uses TRBV5-5 and TRBJ2-3, with D possibly TRBD2 on 7 matching bases. The CDR3 bases are TGTGCCAGCAGCTGGTGGGGGGGGGCTAGCACAGATACGCAGTATTTT. Amino acids: CASSWWGGASTDTQYF.